These 12 T cell receptor beta chains share one sample of origin, sequenced in a study of T cell changes during pregnancy in multiple sclerosis. The repertoire was sequenced with immunoSEQ multiplex PCR; TCRdb's copy has only in-frame clones and lacks some. The data show tens of thousands of clones, about 92% seen once. The sample was peripheral blood, taken in the second trimester of pregnancy. Receptors originate from a female donor in good health, enrolled as a control in a pregnancy study.

V and J are TRBV19 and TRBJ2-3; 11 nucleotides agree with TRBD1. After removal of 1 base from V and 3 bases from J, the junction contained 3 bases not matched to a gene. Germline values: CDR1 LNHDA, CDR2 SQIVND (reference sequence). This CDR3 has 16 amino acids. The DNA of the CDR3 is TGTGCCAGTAGTATAGGGACAGGGGGCGCGACAGATACGCAGTATTTT. This gives the protein CASSIGTGGATDTQYF.

DNA for the CDR3: TGTGCCTCCCAATGGGGGCCTGGGGATGACGAGCAGTACTTC. Residues: CASQWGPGDDEQYF. This chain connects TRBV2 to TRBJ2-7; possible D gene TRBD1, 6 bases. With 11 bases removed from V and 5 bases from J, the gap between germline ends came to 22 bases. The CDR3 spans 14 residues. Germline V gives CDR1 SNHLY, CDR2 FYNNEI.

The chain links TRBV19 to TRBJ2-7; TRBD2 matches at 12 bases. Trimming at V came to 6 bases and at J to 3 bases, leaving 6 bases not matched to a gene. The V gene's germline CDR1 is LNHDA and CDR2 SQIVND (reference sequence). The CDR3 totals 15 residues. In DNA form, the CDR3 reads TGTGCCAGTAGCATACTAGCGGGGGGCCGCTACGAGCAGTACTTC. This encodes CASSILAGGRYEQYF.

V is TRBV15 and J is TRBJ2-1; 10 bases match TRBD1. The length of the CDR3 is 16 residues. J was trimmed by 7 bases and V by 5 bases; bases with no gene match: 11. Germline V gene lookup returns CDR1 LNHNV and CDR2 YYDKDF (reference sequence). The DNA for the CDR3 is TGTGCCACCAGCCTACCACGCGGACAGGGGGTGAATGAGCAGTTCTTC. Amino acid sequence: CATSLPRGQGVNEQFF.

This sequence joins TRBV6-5 and TRBJ1-5, with 9 bases that match TRBD1. Germline CDR1 MNHEY, CDR2 SVGAGI. V lost 0 bases to trimming and J lost 4 bases; unmatched junction nucleotides: 4. This CDR3 contains 16 residues. For the CDR3, the DNA is TGTGCCAGCAGTTACTCGGGGACAGGGTATAATCAGCCCCAGCATTTT. Translated: CASSYSGTGYNQPQHF.

The rearrangement links TRBV7-2 to TRBJ2-5; 7 positions match TRBD2. Germline CDR1 is SGHTA and CDR2 is FQGNSA. The V segment lost 6 bases and the J segment 5 bases; nucleotides outside the gene matches: 6. CDR3 size: 13 residues. As DNA, the CDR3 is TGTGCCAGCAGACCGACTAGCATGGAGACCCAGTACTTC. This codes for CASRPTSMETQYF.

The chain recombines TRBV5-1 with TRBJ2-3; 8 nucleotides agree with TRBD1. CDR1 is SGHRS, CDR2 YFSETQ, per germline. The CDR3 length is 14 residues. V lost 4 bases, J lost 3 bases, and 4 bases stayed unmatched. The CDR3 here is CASSPGQATDTQYF. CDR3 DNA: TGCGCCAGCAGCCCGGGACAGGCGACAGATACGCAGTATTTT.

The chain combines TRBV10-3 with TRBJ1-2; D might be TRBD1 (5 bases). This CDR3 is built from 14 residues. Germline values: CDR1 ENHRY, CDR2 SYGVKD. Trimming stripped 4 bases from V and 4 bases from J, with 13 bases between. The CDR3 nucleotides are TGTGCCATCAGTGGACAACAGGCTTCCTATGGCTACACCTTC. Its translation: CAISGQQASYGYTF.

The chain uses TRBV7-2 and TRBJ1-6; D gene ambiguous. Looked up from germline, CDR1 is SGHTA and CDR2 is FQGNSA. The ends were cut back, 5 bases at V and 4 bases at J, with 9 bases in the middle. There are 14 residues in the CDR3. In nucleotides, the CDR3 is TGTGCCAGCAGCCCGGGTACATATAATTCACCCCTCCACTTT. Its protein is CASSPGTYNSPLHF. The full variable domain, in which reference TRBV7-2 and TRBJ1-6 provide the parts outside the CDR3, is GAGVSQSPSNKVTEKGKDVELRCDPISGHTALYWYRQSLGQGLEFLIYFQGNSAPDKSGLPSDRFSAERTGGSVSTLTIQRTQQEDSAVYLCASSPGTYNSPLHFGNGTRLTVT.

This clone was counted only a few times. The V gene is TRBV4-3, the J gene TRBJ1-5; D gene unclear. This CDR3 comprises 13 residues. The germline V gene encodes CDR1 LGHNA and CDR2 YSLEER. V was cut by 3 bases and J by 7 bases, with 10 bases left in between. Here the CDR3 reads CASSHAREQPQHF. CDR3 bases: TGCGCCAGCAGCCACGCCCGGGAACAGCCCCAGCATTTT.

This sequence joins TRBV5-1 and TRBJ2-7; 7 bases line up with TRBD1. V lost 3 bases, J lost 1 base, and 7 bases stayed unmatched. CDR1 is SGHRS and CDR2 is YFSETQ in the germline V gene. This CDR3 is 15 amino acids long. In DNA, the CDR3 is TGCGCCAGCAGCTGGTCCGGGACAGTATCCTACGAGCAGTACTTC. Translating gives CASSWSGTVSYEQYF.

As for this clone: Other DNA sequences in this sample translate to the same CDR3. This rearrangement joins TRBV19 to TRBJ1-2; a possible D gene is TRBD1 (6 bases). The V gene's germline CDR1 is LNHDA and CDR2 SQIVND (reference sequence). CDR3 length: 13 residues. Trimming removed 9 bases from V and 6 bases from J, with 17 bases in between. CDR3 amino acids: CASTRGQGNGYTF. CDR3 nucleotide sequence: TGTGCCAGCACCCGGGGTCAGGGGAATGGCTACACCTTC.